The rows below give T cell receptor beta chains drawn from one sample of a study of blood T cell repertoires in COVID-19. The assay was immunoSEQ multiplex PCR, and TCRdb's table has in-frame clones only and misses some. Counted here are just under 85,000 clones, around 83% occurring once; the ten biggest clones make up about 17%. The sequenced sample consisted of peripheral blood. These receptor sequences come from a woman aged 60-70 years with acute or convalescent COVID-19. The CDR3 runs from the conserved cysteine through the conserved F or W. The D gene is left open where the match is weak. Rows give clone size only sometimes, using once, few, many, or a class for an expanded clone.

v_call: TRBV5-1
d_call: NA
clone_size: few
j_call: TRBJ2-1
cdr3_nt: TGCGCCAGCAGCTTGGATGGGGGGGCCTTAAGTGAGCAGTTCTTC
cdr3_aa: CASSLDGGALSEQFF

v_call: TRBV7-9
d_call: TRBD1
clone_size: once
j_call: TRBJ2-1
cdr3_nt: TGTGCCAGCAGTCTACAGGGGGCGGAAGATGAGCAGTTCTTC
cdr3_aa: CASSLQGAEDEQFF

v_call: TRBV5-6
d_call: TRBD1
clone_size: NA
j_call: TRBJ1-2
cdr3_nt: TGTGCCAGCAGCACCTGGGGACAGCGCTATGGCTACACCTTC
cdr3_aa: CASSTWGQRYGYTF

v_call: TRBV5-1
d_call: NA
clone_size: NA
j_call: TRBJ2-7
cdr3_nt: TGCGCCAGCAGCTTTCGCACAGGTTCCCTCTCCTACGAGCAGTACTTC
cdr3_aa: CASSFRTGSLSYEQYF

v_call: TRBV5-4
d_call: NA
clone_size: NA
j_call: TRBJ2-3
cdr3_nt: TGTGCCAGCAGTTCCGGGACCCTGGGACTCCCCACAGATACGCAGTATTTT
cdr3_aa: CASSSGTLGLPTDTQYF

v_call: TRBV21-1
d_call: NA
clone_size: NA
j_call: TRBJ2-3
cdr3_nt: TGTGCCAGCAGCAACATCACAGATACGCAGTATTTT
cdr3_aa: CASSNITDTQYF

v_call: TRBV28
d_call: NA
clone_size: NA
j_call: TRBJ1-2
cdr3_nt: TGTGCCAGCAGTTTGGATACAGCTTCTAAACCACGTGGCTACACCTTC
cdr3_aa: CASSLDTASKPRGYTF

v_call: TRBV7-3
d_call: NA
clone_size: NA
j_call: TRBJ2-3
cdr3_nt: TGTGCCAGCGGCCAGACAGGGACTCAGGCAGATACGCAGTATTTT
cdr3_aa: CASGQTGTQADTQYF

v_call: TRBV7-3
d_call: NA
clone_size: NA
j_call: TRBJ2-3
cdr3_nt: TGTGCCAGCAGCTGGGGACTTGGAACAGATACGCAGTATTTT
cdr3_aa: CASSWGLGTDTQYF

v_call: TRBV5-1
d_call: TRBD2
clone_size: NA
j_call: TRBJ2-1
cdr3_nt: TGCGCCAGCAGCTCGTCGACTAGCGGGGACAATGAGCAGTTCTTC
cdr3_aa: CASSSSTSGDNEQFF